This T cell receptor (beta chain) was found in a study of T cell responses to AZD1222 COVID-19 vaccine. Study conclusions and caveats: Donors were mostly white British, more females; clonal diversity possibly underestimated. Spike was spanned by vaccine-associated CD4 TCRs, which were dominant at 160-218 and 743-854. The breadth and depth of Spike-specific TCRs increased once two AZD1222 doses had been given. Unmutated variant regions are reportedly the target of nearly half of TCRs that are spike-specific.

In the case of this clone: The antigen remains undetermined.

The CDR3 sequence is 13 residues long. Germline loops: CDR1 MNHEY, CDR2 SMNVEV (reference sequence). Trimming cost V 6 bases and J 2 bases; bases outside gene matches: 0. Method: immunoSEQ multiplex PCR; TCRdb's copy keeps in-frame clones and lacks some. The table shows 95,000 to 150,000 clones, with approximately 90% occurring only once. This TCR derives from an adult in good health. The specimen comprised peripheral blood, sampled on day 0 of AZD1222 vaccination. V and J are TRBV27 and TRBJ1-2, with 10 bases aligning to TRBD1. The CDR3 here is CASRTGGNYGYTF. DNA for the CDR3: TGTGCCAGCAGGACAGGGGGCAACTATGGCTACACCTTC.